These T cell receptor beta chains were read from a single sample in a study of T cells in Graves' hyperthyroidism and ophthalmopathy. TCRdb analysed the multiplex PCR reads with MiXCR anew, one entry per CDR3 protein. The repertoire holds fewer than 200,000 distinct CDR3 sequences, with around 8.9% as singletons. Sample: blood. The receptors were sampled from a woman aged 18-35 years with Graves' hyperthyroidism that later progressed to Graves' ophthalmopathy. The CDR3 runs from the conserved cysteine through the conserved F or W.

cdr3_length: 14
j_call: TRBJ1-5
v_call: TRBV15
cdr3_aa: CATSRELGHSPQHF

cdr3_length: 19
j_call: TRBJ1-5
v_call: TRBV27
cdr3_aa: CASSLSVQPQEAINQPQHF

cdr3_length: 15
j_call: TRBJ2-7
v_call: TRBV11-1
cdr3_aa: CASSFRAGGNYEQYF

cdr3_length: 13
j_call: TRBJ2-7
v_call: TRBV20-1
cdr3_aa: CSYPGTGSYEQYF

cdr3_length: 13
j_call: TRBJ1-1
v_call: TRBV15
cdr3_aa: CATSREVNTEAFF

cdr3_length: 15
j_call: TRBJ2-2
v_call: TRBV27
cdr3_aa: CASSPGTVNTGELFF

cdr3_length: 15
j_call: TRBJ1-1
v_call: TRBV6-1
cdr3_aa: CASSGETGVGTEAFF

cdr3_length: 13
j_call: TRBJ1-3
v_call: TRBV30
cdr3_aa: CAWSVGGADTIYF

cdr3_length: 14
j_call: TRBJ1-1
v_call: TRBV4-1
cdr3_aa: CASSQGRLNTEAFF

cdr3_length: 14
j_call: TRBJ1-2
v_call: TRBV2
cdr3_aa: CASKEGTGTYGYTF

cdr3_length: 12
j_call: TRBJ1-1
v_call: TRBV6-2/TRBV6-3
cdr3_aa: CASSYSRHEAFF

cdr3_length: 14
j_call: TRBJ2-2
v_call: TRBV9
cdr3_aa: CASSPLGGGGELFF

cdr3_length: 15
j_call: TRBJ2-2
v_call: TRBV9
cdr3_aa: CASSLQLARDGELFF

cdr3_length: 13
j_call: TRBJ2-3
v_call: TRBV28
cdr3_aa: CASSSRLAHTQYF

cdr3_length: 20
j_call: TRBJ2-3
v_call: TRBV6-4
cdr3_aa: CASNDLTGSNLVAEIDTQYF

cdr3_length: 16
j_call: TRBJ2-5
v_call: TRBV28
cdr3_aa: CASNRGGQGSRETQYF

cdr3_length: 14
j_call: TRBJ2-1
v_call: TRBV9
cdr3_aa: CASSVTGRNNEQFF

cdr3_length: 10
j_call: TRBJ2-5
v_call: TRBV12-3/TRBV12-4
cdr3_aa: CASMDETQYF

cdr3_length: 16
j_call: TRBJ1-6
v_call: TRBV12-3/TRBV12-4
cdr3_aa: CASSTGQGPYNSPLHF

cdr3_length: 13
j_call: TRBJ2-7
v_call: TRBV9
cdr3_aa: CASGLADHYEQYF

cdr3_length: 18
j_call: TRBJ2-3
v_call: TRBV11-3
cdr3_aa: CASSLPPFFGTEHDTQYF

cdr3_length: 14
j_call: TRBJ2-5
v_call: TRBV19
cdr3_aa: CASSTGLAGETQYF

cdr3_length: 12
j_call: TRBJ1-1
v_call: TRBV5-5
cdr3_aa: CASSLVVTEAFF

cdr3_length: 11
j_call: TRBJ2-1
v_call: TRBV18
cdr3_aa: CASSPDNEQFF

cdr3_length: 11
j_call: TRBJ1-2
v_call: TRBV6-2/TRBV6-3
cdr3_aa: CASSETRGYTF

cdr3_length: 21
j_call: TRBJ1-6
v_call: TRBV7-9
cdr3_aa: CASSSLGGASQTGSYNSPLHF

cdr3_length: 17
j_call: TRBJ2-1
v_call: TRBV6-1
cdr3_aa: CASSEYSNAGAYNEQFF

cdr3_length: 16
j_call: TRBJ2-1
v_call: TRBV27
cdr3_aa: CASSLSRGPVYNEQFF